The present T cell receptor beta chain was sequenced within a study of cytomegalovirus exposure and HLA in healthy donors. General study points: Per a prior analysis, the majority of TCR beta V segments were productive roughly 87% or roughly 30% of the time.

PCR involved 60 Vbeta and 13 Jbeta primers. Libraries were prepared by immunoSEQ multiplex PCR; TCRdb keeps only in-frame clonotypes and omits some of them. Among 60,000 to 90,000 clones listed, over 60% were seen once. Looked up from germline, CDR1 is MGHDK and CDR2 is SYGVNS. Trimming pared 4 bases from V and 9 bases from J, leaving 13 bases between. This CDR3 is 13 amino acids long. Regarding donors, all were healthy bone marrow donors. For this clone: What it binds is unknown.

The sequencing input was PBMCs. The clonotype originates from a man aged 35 to 55 in good health and CMV-seropositive. The chain couples TRBV25-1 to TRBJ2-1; a weak D match, TRBD2 (6 bases). The CDR3 nucleotides are TGTGCCAGCAGTGTCGGGGGATTAGCTGAGCAGTTCTTC. It translates to CASSVGGLAEQFF.